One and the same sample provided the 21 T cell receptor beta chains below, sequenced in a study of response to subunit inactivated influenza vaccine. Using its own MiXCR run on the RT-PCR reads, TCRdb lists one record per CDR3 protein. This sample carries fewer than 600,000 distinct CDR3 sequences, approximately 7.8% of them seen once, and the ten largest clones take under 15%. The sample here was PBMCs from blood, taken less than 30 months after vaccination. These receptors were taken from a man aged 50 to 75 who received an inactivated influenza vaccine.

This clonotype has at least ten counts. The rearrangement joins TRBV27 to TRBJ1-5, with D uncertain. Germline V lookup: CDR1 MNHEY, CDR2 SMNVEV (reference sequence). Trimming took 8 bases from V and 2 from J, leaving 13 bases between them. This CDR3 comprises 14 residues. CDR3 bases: TGTGCCAGCCGAAAGGGCTGGGGCAATCAGCCCCAGCATTTT. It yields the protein CASRKGWGNQPQHF.

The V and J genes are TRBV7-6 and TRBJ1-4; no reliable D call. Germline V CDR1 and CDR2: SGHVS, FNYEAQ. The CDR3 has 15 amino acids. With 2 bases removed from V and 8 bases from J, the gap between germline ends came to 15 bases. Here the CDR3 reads CASSLRGNSREKLFF. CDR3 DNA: TGTGCCAGCAGCTTAAGAGGGAACTCAAGAGAAAAACTGTTTTTT. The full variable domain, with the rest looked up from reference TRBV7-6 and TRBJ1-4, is GAGVSQSPRYKVTKRGQDVALRCDPISGHVSLYWYRQALGQGPEFLTYFNYEAQQDKSGLPNDRFSAERPEGSISTLTIQRTEQRDSAMYRCASSLRGNSREKLFFGSGTQLSVL.

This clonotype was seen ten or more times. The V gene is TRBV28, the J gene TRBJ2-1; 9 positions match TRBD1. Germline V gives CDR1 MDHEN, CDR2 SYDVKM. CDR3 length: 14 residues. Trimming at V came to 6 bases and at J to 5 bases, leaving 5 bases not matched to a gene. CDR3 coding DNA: TGTGCCAGCAGATCGGGACAGGGTAACAATGAGCAGTTCTTC. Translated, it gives CASRSGQGNNEQFF. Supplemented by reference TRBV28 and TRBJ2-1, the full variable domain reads DVKVTQSSRYLVKRTGEKVFLECVQDMDHENMFWYRQDPGLGLRLIYFSYDVKMKEKGDIPEGYSVSREKKERFSLILESASTNQTSMYLCASRSGQGNNEQFFGPGTRLTVL.

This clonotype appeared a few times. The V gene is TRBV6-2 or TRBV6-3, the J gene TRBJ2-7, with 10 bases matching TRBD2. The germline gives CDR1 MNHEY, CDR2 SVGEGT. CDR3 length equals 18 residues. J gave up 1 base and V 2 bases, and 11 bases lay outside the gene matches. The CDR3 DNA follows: TGTGCCAGCAGTTACAATTCGGTGGGGACTAGCGCATCCTACGAGCAGTACTTC. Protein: CASSYNSVGTSASYEQYF.

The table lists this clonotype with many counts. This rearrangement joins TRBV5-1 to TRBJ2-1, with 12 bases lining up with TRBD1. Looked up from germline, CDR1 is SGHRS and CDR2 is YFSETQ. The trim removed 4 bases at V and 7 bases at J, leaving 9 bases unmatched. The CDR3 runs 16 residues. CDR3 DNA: TGCGCCAGCAGCCCAGGTGGGACAGGGGGCGGAAATGAGCAGTTCTTC. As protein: CASSPGGTGGGNEQFF.

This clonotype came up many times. The CDR3 region is CASSLGTSGSANEQFF. CDR3 coding DNA: TGTGCCAGCAGCCTAGGGACTAGCGGAAGCGCGAATGAGCAGTTCTTC. This chain joins TRBV7-8 and TRBJ2-1, with 11 bases fitting TRBD2. The CDR3 sequence is 16 residues long. Germline loops: CDR1 SGHVS, CDR2 FQNEAQ. The J segment lost 7 bases and the V segment lost 5 bases, leaving 10 bases of the junction unmatched.

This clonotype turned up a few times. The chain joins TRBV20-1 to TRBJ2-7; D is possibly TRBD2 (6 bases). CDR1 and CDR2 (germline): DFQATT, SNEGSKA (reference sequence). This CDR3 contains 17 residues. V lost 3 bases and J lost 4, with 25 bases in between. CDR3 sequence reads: CSASLPYNGTQRYEQYF. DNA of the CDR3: TGCAGTGCTAGCCTACCTTATAACGGGACTCAGCGATACGAGCAGTACTTC.

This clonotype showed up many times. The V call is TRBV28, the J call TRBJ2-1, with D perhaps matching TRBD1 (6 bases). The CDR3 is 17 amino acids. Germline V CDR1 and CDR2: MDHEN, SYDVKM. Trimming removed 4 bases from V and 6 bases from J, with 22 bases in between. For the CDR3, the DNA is TGTGCCAGCAGTTGGGGTCGAGGGGGAGATCTGTTCAATGAGCAGTTCTTC. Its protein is CASSWGRGGDLFNEQFF.

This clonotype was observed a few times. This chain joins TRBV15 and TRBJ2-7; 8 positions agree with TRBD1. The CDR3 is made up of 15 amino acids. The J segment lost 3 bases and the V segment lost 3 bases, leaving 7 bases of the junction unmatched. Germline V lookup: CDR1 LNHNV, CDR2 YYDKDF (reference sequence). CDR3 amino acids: CATSSETGVSYEQYF. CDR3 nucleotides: TGTGCCACCAGCAGTGAGACAGGGGTAAGCTACGAGCAGTACTTC.

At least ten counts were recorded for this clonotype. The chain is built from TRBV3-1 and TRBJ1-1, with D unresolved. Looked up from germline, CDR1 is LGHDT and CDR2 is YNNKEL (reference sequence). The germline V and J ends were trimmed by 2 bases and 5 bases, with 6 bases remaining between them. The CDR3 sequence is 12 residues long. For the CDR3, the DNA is TGTGCCAGCAGCCAAATCTGGACTGAAGCTTTCTTT. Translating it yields CASSQIWTEAFF.

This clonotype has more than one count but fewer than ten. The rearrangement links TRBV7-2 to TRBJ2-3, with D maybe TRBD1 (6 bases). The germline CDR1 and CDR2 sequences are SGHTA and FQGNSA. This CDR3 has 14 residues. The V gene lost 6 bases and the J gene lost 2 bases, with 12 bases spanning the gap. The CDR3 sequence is CASRSGVPTDTQYF. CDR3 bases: TGTGCCAGCAGGTCAGGGGTGCCCACAGATACGCAGTATTTT.

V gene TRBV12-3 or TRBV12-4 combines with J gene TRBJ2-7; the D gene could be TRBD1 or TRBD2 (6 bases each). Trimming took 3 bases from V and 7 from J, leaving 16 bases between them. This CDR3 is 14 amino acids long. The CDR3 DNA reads TGTGCCAGCAGTTTCAGGGGAGGATGGAGGGAGCAGTACTTC. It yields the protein CASSFRGGWREQYF.

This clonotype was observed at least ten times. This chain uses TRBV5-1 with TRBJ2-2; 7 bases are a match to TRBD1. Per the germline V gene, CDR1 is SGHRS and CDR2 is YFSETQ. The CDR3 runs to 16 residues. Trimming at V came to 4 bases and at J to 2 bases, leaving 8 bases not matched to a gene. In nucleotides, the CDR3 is TGCGCCAGCAGCAATTCCGGGACAGCTAACACCGGGGAGCTGTTTTTT. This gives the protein CASSNSGTANTGELFF.

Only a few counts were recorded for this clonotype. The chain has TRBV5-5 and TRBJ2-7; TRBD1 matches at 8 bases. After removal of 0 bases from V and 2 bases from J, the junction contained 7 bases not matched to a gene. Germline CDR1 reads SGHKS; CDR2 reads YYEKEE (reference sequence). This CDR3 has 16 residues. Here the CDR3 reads CASSLEDRGSTYEQYF. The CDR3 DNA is TGTGCCAGCAGCTTGGAAGACAGGGGCAGCACCTACGAGCAGTACTTC.

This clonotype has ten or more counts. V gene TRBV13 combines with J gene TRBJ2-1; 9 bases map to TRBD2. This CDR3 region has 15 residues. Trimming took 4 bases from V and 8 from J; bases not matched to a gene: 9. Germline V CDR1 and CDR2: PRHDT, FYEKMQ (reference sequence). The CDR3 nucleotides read TGTGCCAGCAGCTCCGGACTAGCGCAGGCCCATGAGCAGTTCTTC. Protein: CASSSGLAQAHEQFF.

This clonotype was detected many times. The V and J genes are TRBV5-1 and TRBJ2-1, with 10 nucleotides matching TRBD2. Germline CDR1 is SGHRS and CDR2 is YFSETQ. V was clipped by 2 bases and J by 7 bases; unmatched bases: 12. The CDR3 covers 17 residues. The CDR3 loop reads CASSLAEILAGVNEQFF. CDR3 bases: TGCGCCAGCAGCTTAGCCGAAATCCTAGCGGGAGTTAATGAGCAGTTCTTC.

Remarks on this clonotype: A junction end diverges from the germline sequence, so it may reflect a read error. The CDR3 DNA reads TGTGCCAGCAGCTTTCCCTCAACGGAGACCCAGCACTTC. Protein product: CASSFPSTETQHF. The chain joins TRBV11-2 to TRBJ2-5; D unclear. This CDR3 spans 13 amino acids. Germline V gene data show CDR1 as SGHAT and CDR2 as FQNNGV.

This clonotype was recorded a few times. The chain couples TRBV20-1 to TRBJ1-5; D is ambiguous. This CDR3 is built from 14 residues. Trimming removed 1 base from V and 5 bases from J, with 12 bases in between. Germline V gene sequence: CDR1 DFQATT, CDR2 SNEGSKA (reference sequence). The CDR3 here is CSARAMTGDQPQHF. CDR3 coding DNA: TGCAGTGCTAGAGCGATGACGGGAGATCAGCCCCAGCATTTT.

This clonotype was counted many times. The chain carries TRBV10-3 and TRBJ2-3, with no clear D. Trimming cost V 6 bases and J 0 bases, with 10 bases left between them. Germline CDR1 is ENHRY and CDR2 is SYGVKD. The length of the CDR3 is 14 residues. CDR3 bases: TGTGCCATCAGCCCTTCTTCTAGCACAGATACGCAGTATTTT. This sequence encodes CAISPSSSTDTQYF.

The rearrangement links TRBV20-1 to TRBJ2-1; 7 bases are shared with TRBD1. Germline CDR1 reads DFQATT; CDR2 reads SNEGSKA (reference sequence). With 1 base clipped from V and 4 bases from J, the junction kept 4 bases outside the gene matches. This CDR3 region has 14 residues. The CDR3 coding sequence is TGCAGTGCTAGAGTTGCAGGGGGATACAATGAGCAGTTCTTC. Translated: CSARVAGGYNEQFF.

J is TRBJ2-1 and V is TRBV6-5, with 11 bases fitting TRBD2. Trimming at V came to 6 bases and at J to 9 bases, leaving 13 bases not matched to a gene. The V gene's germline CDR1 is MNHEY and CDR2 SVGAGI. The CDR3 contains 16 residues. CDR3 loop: CASSLTTSGGRGEQFF. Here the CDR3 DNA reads TGTGCCAGCAGCCTTACTACTAGCGGGGGCCGGGGTGAGCAGTTCTTC.